This T cell receptor beta chain was profiled in a study of blood T cell repertoires in COVID-19. Original processing notes: Amplification of reference gene primers provided the estimated nucleated cell counts. Sequencing used immunoSEQ multiplex PCR; TCRdb keeps in-frame clones, though not all of them. V, J and clone size derive from that table, while D and trimming were established from the DNA sequence. The sample gives about 90,000 clones, about 86% of which show up once; about 1.2% is in the top ten. V trimming: 1 base; J trimming: 6 bases; junction bases outside the gene matches: 11. This CDR3 has 17 residues. The germline gives CDR1 SGHRS, CDR2 YFSETQ.

This receptor was identified in a man older than 75 with active or convalescent COVID-19. Input material: peripheral blood. The rearrangement joins TRBV5-1 to TRBJ2-7, with 12 bases aligning to TRBD1. The CDR3 sequence: CASSLNPVGTGGGEQYF. The CDR3, as DNA: TGCGCCAGCAGCTTGAACCCGGTCGGGACAGGGGGCGGCGAGCAGTACTTC.